The 26 T cell receptor beta chains given below trace back to one sample, sequenced in a study of low-dose radiotherapy and immunotherapy resistance in tumors. The time point here: after trial treatment. The sample's treatment: LDRT plus nivolumab, ipilimumab, low-dose cyclophosphamide and aspirin (RACIN trial). With TRAV- and TRBV-specific primers, first-strand cDNA was made, covering the alpha and beta chains. Using a constant-region primer together with a V-primer adapter, TCRs were subjected to around 20 PCR cycles of amplification. TCRdb used MiXCR to reprocess the reads, holding one entry per CDR3 protein. Of approximately 80,000 distinct CDR3 sequences detected, 17% appear once; the ten largest clones hold roughly 1.5%. The material was PBMCs, obtained after low-dose radiotherapy plus immunotherapy. The receptor source for this set is a male donor with prostate cancer.

J is TRBJ2-3 and V is TRBV7-2; D remains ambiguous. The CDR3 is 14 amino acids. Germline CDR1 is SGHTA and CDR2 is FQGNSA. Trimming stripped 0 bases from V and 2 bases from J, with 6 bases between. The CDR3 region is CASSLALVTDTQYF. The CDR3 DNA is TGTGCCAGCAGCTTAGCCCTAGTCACAGATACGCAGTATTTT.

The chain uses TRBV10-3 and TRBJ2-5, with D possibly matching TRBD1 (5 bases). Per germline, CDR1 ENHRY and CDR2 SYGVKD. The CDR3 has 14 residues. Between the trimmed V and J ends, which lost 10 bases and 2 bases, there was a span of 17 bases. The CDR3 reads CATYEGANQETQYF. CDR3 nucleotides: TGTGCCACCTATGAAGGGGCGAATCAAGAGACCCAGTACTTC.

This clonotype has at least ten counts. The chain employs TRBV4-2 and TRBJ2-3, with D uncertain. Germline V gives CDR1 LGHNA, CDR2 YNFKEQ. V was shortened by 0 bases and J by 3 bases, with 16 bases between the two germline ends. There are 17 residues in the CDR3. The chain's CDR3 is CASSQDQVVQVTDTQYF. CDR3 in DNA: TGTGCCAGCAGCCAAGATCAGGTCGTACAAGTGACAGATACGCAGTATTTT.

This clonotype was counted at least ten times. The rearrangement links TRBV12-3 or TRBV12-4 to TRBJ2-7; D assignment may be TRBD1 or TRBD2 (5 bases each). The V end was cut by 5 bases, the J end by 9 bases, with 20 bases between. The CDR3 contains 14 residues. The CDR3 region has the DNA TGTGCCAGCAGTCCGGGGCTCGGGGTTTTAGGGCAGTACTTC. Its translation is CASSPGLGVLGQYF.

With regard to this clonotype: A clone one base away is much larger, so this may be a read error. This sequence joins TRBV25-1 and TRBJ2-2; unclear D gene. Trimming left V 6 bases short and J 5 bases short, with 10 bases between. The CDR3 totals 13 residues. CDR1 and CDR2 from the germline V gene are MGHDK and SYGVNS. The CDR3 coding sequence is TGTGCCAGCAGCGTGTTCGAGACCGGGGAGCTGTTTTTT. It translates to CASSVFETGELFF.

The table lists this clonotype with many counts. An end of the junction does not agree with germline; a read error may underlie this. V gene TRBV5-1 combines with J gene TRBJ2-6; D call uncertain. CDR3 length: 19 residues. CDR1 and CDR2 from the germline V gene are SGHRS and YFSETQ. CDR3 in amino acids: CASSLVGGLSLRGANVLTF. Here the CDR3 DNA reads TGTGCCAGCAGCTTGGTCGGCGGATTAAGCCTACGTGGGGCCAACGTCCTGACTTTC.

The chain has TRBV6-6 and TRBJ2-3, with 8 bases lining up with TRBD1. V lost 7 bases and J lost 2; bases outside the gene matches: 5. Looked up from germline, CDR1 is MNHNY and CDR2 is SVGAGI (reference sequence). The length of the CDR3 is 14 residues. This CDR3 reads CASTEGQVTDTQYF. CDR3 in DNA: TGTGCCAGCACCGAGGGACAGGTCACAGATACGCAGTATTTT.

This clonotype was picked up many times. This chain uses TRBV28 with TRBJ1-1; TRBD1 matches 7 bases. V lost 8 bases, J lost 0 bases, and 6 bases stayed unmatched. The CDR3 is 14 residues long. Germline lookup yields CDR1 MDHEN and CDR2 SYDVKM. This CDR3 is CASRYRGVNTEAFF. The CDR3 bases are TGTGCCAGCCGATACAGGGGAGTGAACACTGAAGCTTTCTTT. Drawing the rest from reference TRBV28 and TRBJ1-1, the complete variable domain is DVKVTQSSRYLVKRTGEKVFLECVQDMDHENMFWYRQDPGLGLRLIYFSYDVKMKEKGDIPEGYSVSREKKERFSLILESASTNQTSMYLCASRYRGVNTEAFFGQGTRLTVV.

This clonotype was found many times. The chain combines TRBV7-8 with TRBJ2-5; no reliable D call. This CDR3 region has 15 residues. Germline lookup yields CDR1 SGHVS and CDR2 FQNEAQ. Trimming left V 0 bases short and J 4 bases short, with 12 bases between. Here the CDR3 reads CASSLAETRPETQYF. Here the CDR3 DNA reads TGTGCCAGCAGCTTAGCGGAGACTCGCCCAGAGACCCAGTACTTC.

At least ten counts were recorded for this clonotype. This chain connects TRBV19 to TRBJ1-5, with D hard to call. CDR1 LNHDA and CDR2 SQIVND come from the germline V gene (reference sequence). The CDR3 spans 16 residues. The ends were cut back, 1 base at V and 7 bases at J, with 17 bases in the middle. CDR3 bases: TGTGCCAGTAGTATAGTGACCGGAGTCTTGTTACAGCCCCAGCATTTT. Encoded protein: CASSIVTGVLLQPQHF.

This clonotype was seen ten or more times. The chain joins TRBV28 to TRBJ1-1; D gene ambiguous. Between the trimmed V and J ends, which lost 7 bases and 1 base, there was a span of 13 bases. The CDR3 covers 14 residues. From germline, CDR1 is MDHEN and CDR2 SYDVKM. The CDR3 bases are TGTGCCAGCATCGACGGACCCAGGAACACTGAAGCTTTCTTT. Translation gives CASIDGPRNTEAFF.

This clonotype occurred many times. The CDR3 DNA follows: TGTGCCACCAGCAGAGATCTCGGGGTTGGCTACGAGCAGTACTTC. Translating gives CATSRDLGVGYEQYF. The chain recombines TRBV15 with TRBJ2-7; a possible D gene is TRBD2 (5 bases). From germline, CDR1 is LNHNV and CDR2 YYDKDF (reference sequence). CDR3 size: 15 residues. Trimming took 0 bases from V and 3 from J, leaving 12 bases between them. The full variable domain, rest sourced from reference TRBV15 and TRBJ2-7, is DAMVIQNPRYQVTQFGKPVTLSCSQTLNHNVMYWYQQKSSQAPKLLFHYYDKDFNNEADTPDNFQSRRPNTSFCFLDIRSPGLGDTAMYLCATSRDLGVGYEQYFGPGTRLTVT.

This clonotype was counted only a few times. The chain has TRBV7-9 and TRBJ1-4; 8 bases map to TRBD1. This CDR3 has 17 amino acids. V shed 4 bases and J 3 bases; nucleotides not matched to a gene: 10. Germline loops: CDR1 SEHNR, CDR2 FQNEAQ (reference sequence). The CDR3 coding sequence is TGTGCCAGCAGCTCGGAACCGACAGGGGTTTCTAATGAAAAACTGTTTTTT. This codes for CASSSEPTGVSNEKLFF.

This clonotype was observed at least ten times. The CDR3 sequence: CASSLEGQPQHF. CDR3 DNA sequence: TGTGCCAGCAGCTTGGAGGGCCAGCCCCAGCATTTT. J is TRBJ1-5 and V is TRBV7-9; D call uncertain. Germline V gene sequence: CDR1 SEHNR, CDR2 FQNEAQ (reference sequence). CDR3 size: 12 residues. Trimming removed 3 bases from V and 7 bases from J, with 7 bases in between.

This clonotype has at least ten counts. The V call is TRBV9, the J call TRBJ2-1, with 11 nucleotides matching TRBD1. V was pared by 4 bases and J by 9 bases, with 9 bases of the junction left unmatched. In germline, CDR1 is SGDLS, CDR2 YYNGEE. The CDR3 runs to 15 residues. The CDR3 loop reads CASSLGQGASSEQFF. CDR3 nucleotide sequence: TGTGCCAGCAGCCTAGGACAGGGGGCCTCAAGTGAGCAGTTCTTC.

The chain carries TRBV20-1 and TRBJ2-7; D might be TRBD2 (5 bases). CDR3 length: 12 residues. Germline V gene sequence: CDR1 DFQATT, CDR2 SNEGSKA (reference sequence). The V end lost 8 bases, the J end lost 3 bases, and 14 bases lay between the germline ends. CDR3 amino acids: CSSRRSGYEQYF. In nucleotides, the CDR3 is TGCAGTTCGAGGAGAAGCGGCTACGAGCAGTACTTC.

The chain uses TRBV28 and TRBJ2-3; tentative D call: TRBD2 (5 bases). There are 12 residues in the CDR3. Germline lookup yields CDR1 MDHEN and CDR2 SYDVKM. V was cut by 3 bases and J by 6 bases, with 7 bases left in between. The CDR3 nucleotides read TGTGCCAGCAGTTTTGGCGGGGATACGCAGTATTTT. Encoded protein: CASSFGGDTQYF.

Comments on this clonotype: A read error is likely here: a far larger clone is one base away. The chain carries TRBV14 and TRBJ2-7; no reliable D call. Trimming removed 5 bases from V and 0 bases from J, with 14 bases in between. CDR1 is SGHDN, CDR2 FVKESK, per germline. CDR3 length: 15 amino acids. The CDR3 DNA follows: TGTGCCAGCAGCGATGATGAACTGGGCTCCTACGAGCAGTACTTC. It specifies CASSDDELGSYEQYF. Full variable domain (outside the CDR3, taken from reference TRBV14 and TRBJ2-7): EAGVTQFPSHSVIEKGQTVTLRCDPISGHDNLYWYRRVMGKEIKFLLHFVKESKQDESGMPNNRFLAERTGGTYSTLKVQPAELEDSGVYFCASSDDELGSYEQYFGPGTRLTVT.

This clonotype has ten or more counts. This chain uses TRBV6-6 with TRBJ1-1; tentatively, D is TRBD1 (6 bases). This CDR3 comprises 14 residues. Germline V gene lookup returns CDR1 MNHNY and CDR2 SVGAGI (reference sequence). V was clipped by 6 bases and J by 4 bases, with 15 bases between them. The chain's CDR3 is CASSPSGEGTEAFF. The CDR3 nucleotides read TGTGCCAGCAGCCCCTCAGGGGAGGGCACTGAAGCTTTCTTT.

This clonotype was counted ten times or more. V is TRBV5-1 and J is TRBJ2-7, with D unclear. The V and J ends lost 1 base and 0 bases respectively, with 8 bases between them. This CDR3 is built from 14 residues. CDR1 is SGHRS and CDR2 is YFSETQ in the germline V gene. The CDR3 DNA reads TGCGCCAGCAGCTTGAGTGGGATCTCCTACGAGCAGTACTTC. It translates to CASSLSGISYEQYF.

Ten or more counts support this clonotype. The chain carries TRBV4-1 and TRBJ1-2; 10 bases map to TRBD1. With V trimmed by 1 base and J by 7 bases, 9 bases remained unmatched. The germline gives CDR1 MGHRA, CDR2 YSYEKL. The CDR3 covers 16 residues. The CDR3 region has the DNA TGCGCCAGCAGCCAAGCCAGGACAGGGGGGTACGGTGGCTACACCTTC. This gives the protein CASSQARTGGYGGYTF.

Many counts were recorded for this clonotype. The rearrangement joins TRBV7-9 to TRBJ2-5, with 8 bases lining up with TRBD1. J was trimmed by 5 bases and V by 6 bases; bases with no gene match: 8. Germline CDR1 and CDR2: SEHNR and FQNEAQ (reference sequence). There are 14 residues in the CDR3. CDR3 protein: CASRKGQVAETQYF. The CDR3 bases are TGTGCCAGCAGAAAGGGACAGGTGGCCGAGACCCAGTACTTC.

The chain recombines TRBV29-1 with TRBJ2-5; D call uncertain. V was pared by 4 bases and J by 5 bases, with 11 bases between. CDR3 size: 12 residues. Germline CDR1 reads SQVTM; CDR2 reads ANQGSEA. CDR3 DNA sequence: TGCAGCGTTGTGACGCTCTGGGAGACCCAGTACTTC. Encoded protein: CSVVTLWETQYF.

This chain connects TRBV11-2 to TRBJ1-4, with D uncertain. CDR1 SGHAT and CDR2 FQNNGV come from the germline V gene. The CDR3 has 12 residues. Trimming removed 4 bases from V and 6 bases from J, with 6 bases in between. The CDR3 region is CASSSAYEKLFF. In DNA, the CDR3 is TGTGCCAGCAGCTCCGCTTATGAAAAACTGTTTTTT.

In its sample, this clonotype was seen many times. The chain uses TRBV6-2 or TRBV6-3 and TRBJ1-1; no reliable D call. Looked up from germline, CDR1 is MNHEY and CDR2 is SVGEGT. The CDR3 length is 14 residues. The V and J ends lost 6 bases and 1 base respectively, with 12 bases between them. CDR3 sequence (DNA): TGTGCCAGCAGACAGATAGCTAGGAACACTGAAGCTTTCTTT. Amino acid sequence: CASRQIARNTEAFF.

Ten or more counts support this clonotype. The chain combines TRBV19 with TRBJ1-5, with a tentative D call TRBD1 (5 bases). This CDR3 comprises 15 residues. V was pared by 7 bases and J by 1 base, with 14 bases between. Germline V gene sequence: CDR1 LNHDA, CDR2 SQIVND (reference sequence). The CDR3 sequence is CASTGRGASNQPQHF. In nucleotides, the CDR3 is TGTGCCAGTACGGGGCGAGGTGCGAGCAATCAGCCCCAGCATTTT.